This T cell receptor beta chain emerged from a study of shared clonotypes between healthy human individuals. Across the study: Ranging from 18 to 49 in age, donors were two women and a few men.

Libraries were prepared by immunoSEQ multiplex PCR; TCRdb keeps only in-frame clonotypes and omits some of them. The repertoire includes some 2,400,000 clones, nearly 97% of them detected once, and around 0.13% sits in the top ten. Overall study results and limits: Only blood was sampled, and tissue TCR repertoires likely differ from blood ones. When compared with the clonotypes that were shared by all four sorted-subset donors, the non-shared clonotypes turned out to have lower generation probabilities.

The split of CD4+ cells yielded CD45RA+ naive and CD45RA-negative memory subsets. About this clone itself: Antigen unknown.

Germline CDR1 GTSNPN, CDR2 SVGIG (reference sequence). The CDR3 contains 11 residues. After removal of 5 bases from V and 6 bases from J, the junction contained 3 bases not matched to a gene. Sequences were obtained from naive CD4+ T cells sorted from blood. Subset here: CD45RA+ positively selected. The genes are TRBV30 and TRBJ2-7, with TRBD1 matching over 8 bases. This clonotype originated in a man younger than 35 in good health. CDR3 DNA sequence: TGTGCCTGGGACAGGGGTGGCGAGCAGTACTTC. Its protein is CAWDRGGEQYF. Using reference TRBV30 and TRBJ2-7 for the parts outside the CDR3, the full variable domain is SQTIHQWPATLVQPVGSPLSLECTVEGTSNPNLYWYRQAAGRGLQLLFYSVGIGQISSEVPQNLSASRPQDRQFILSSKKLLLSDSGFYLCAWDRGGEQYFGPGTRLTVT.